The rows below give T cell receptor beta chains drawn from one sample of a study of long-term antiretroviral therapy in people with HIV. TCRdb's table, derived via immunoSEQ multiplex PCR, lists solely in-frame clones and lacks some. The table records under 30,000 clones, 81% of them present only once. The input for sequencing was unsorted PBMCs, taken 4.4 years after starting antiretroviral therapy. The receptors originated from a man aged 30-40 years with HIV. Both conserved end residues are part of each CDR3. The D gene is left open where the match is weak. Size values are once, few and many counts, or a class for expanded clones, and some rows have none.

>.|TRBJ2-5|.|TRBV5-5
CASSLVTGMVETQYF
TGTGCCAGCAGCTTGGTTACAGGGATGGTGGAGACCCAGTACTTC
>.|TRBJ1-6|.|TRBV5-1
CASSLEASYSPLHF
TGCGCCAGCAGCTTGGAAGCGTCCTATTCACCCCTCCACTTT
>few|TRBJ2-1|TRBD2|TRBV6-4
CASSDSTSGSNEQFF
TGTGCCAGCAGTGACTCGACTAGCGGGAGCAATGAGCAGTTCTTC
>.|TRBJ2-7|.|TRBV4-1
CASSQGVGYSYEQYF
TGCGCCAGCAGCCAAGGTGTGGGGTACTCCTACGAGCAGTACTTC
>.|TRBJ2-1|.|TRBV7-2
CASSLVARVPFLFF
TGTGCCAGCAGCTTAGTGGCTAGGGTCCCGTTTCTGTTCTTC
>.|TRBJ1-1|.|TRBV18
CASSSTQGLTEAFF
TGTGCCAGCTCATCAACGCAGGGTTTGACTGAAGCTTTCTTT
>.|TRBJ1-2|TRBD1|TRBV6-5
CASRSDRGNGYTF
TGTGCCAGCAGATCGGACAGGGGAAATGGCTACACCTTC
>once|TRBJ1-3|.|TRBV5-1
CASSFLQPGNTIYF
TGCGCCAGCAGCTTCCTCCAACCTGGAAACACCATATATTTT
>.|TRBJ1-3|.|TRBV5-6
CASGGGSGNTIYF
TGTGCCAGCGGGGGGGGCTCTGGAAACACCATATATTTT
>.|TRBJ1-2|.|TRBV6-1
CASSESPGGGNYGYTF
TGTGCCAGCAGTGAATCCCCTGGGGGGGGTAACTATGGCTACACCTTC
>.|TRBJ2-1|.|TRBV4-2
CASSPSLGSNEQFF
TGTGCCAGCAGCCCAAGTCTAGGGTCCAATGAGCAGTTCTTC
>.|TRBJ2-1|.|TRBV9
CASSVGDSLRDEQFF
TGTGCCAGCAGCGTAGGGGACTCCCTTAGGGATGAGCAGTTCTTC
>large|TRBJ2-7|.|TRBV28
CASSPGFYEQYF
TGTGCCAGCAGTCCAGGGTTCTACGAGCAGTACTTC
>.|TRBJ1-5|.|TRBV6-5
CASRSRDTDNQPQHF
TGTGCCAGCAGGTCCCGGGACACCGACAATCAGCCCCAGCATTTT
>.|TRBJ2-7|TRBD2|TRBV5-1
CASSLASGSVYEQYF
TGCGCCAGCAGCTTGGCTAGCGGGAGTGTATACGAGCAGTACTTC
>.|TRBJ2-7|.|TRBV4-3
CASSQQTGDYEQYF
TGCGCCAGCAGCCAACAGACAGGCGACTACGAGCAGTACTTC
>.|TRBJ2-5|.|TRBV9
CASSVAGKVVETQYF
TGTGCCAGCAGCGTAGCCGGGAAGGTAGTAGAGACCCAGTACTTC
>once|TRBJ1-1|.|TRBV28
CASSFNRGLATEAFF
TGTGCCAGCAGTTTTAACCGGGGGCTGGCCACTGAAGCTTTCTTT
>.|TRBJ2-1|TRBD2|TRBV6-1
CASSVQAGGGKSEQFF
TGTGCCAGCAGTGTCCAAGCGGGGGGCGGGAAAAGTGAGCAGTTCTTC
>.|TRBJ2-1|TRBD2|TRBV12-5
CASGGLAGGPYNEQFF
TGTGCTAGTGGGGGACTAGCGGGAGGGCCTTACAATGAGCAGTTCTTC
>.|TRBJ2-3|TRBD2|TRBV25-1
CASSPSLAGGTDTQYF
TGTGCCAGCAGTCCTTCACTAGCGGGAGGCACAGATACGCAGTATTTT
>.|TRBJ1-1|.|TRBV10-1
CASSESVLNTEAFF
TGCGCCAGCAGTGAGTCGGTTCTGAACACTGAAGCTTTCTTT
>.|TRBJ1-2|.|TRBV4-2
CASSQESGAYGYTF
TGTGCCAGCAGCCAAGAATCAGGGGCATATGGCTACACCTTC
>.|TRBJ1-2|TRBD1|TRBV11-1
CASSPVTGVYGYTF
TGTGCCAGCAGCCCCGTAACAGGGGTCTATGGCTACACCTTC
>once|TRBJ2-3|TRBD2|TRBV14
CASSPTLAGAEGDTQYF
TGTGCCAGCAGCCCCACCCTAGCGGGAGCTGAGGGAGATACGCAGTATTTT
>.|TRBJ2-7|.|TRBV9
CASSEGGGTANTYEQYF
TGTGCCAGCAGCGAGGGGGGAGGGACAGCTAACACCTACGAGCAGTACTTC
>.|TRBJ1-1|.|TRBV29-1
CSVADRNTEAFF
TGCAGCGTTGCTGACAGGAACACTGAAGCTTTCTTT
>.|TRBJ1-1|.|TRBV11-3
CASSLGSNTEAFF
TGTGCCAGCAGCTTGGGATCTAACACTGAAGCTTTCTTT
>.|TRBJ1-2|.|TRBV14
CASSQDWGWGNYGYTF
TGTGCCAGCAGCCAAGATTGGGGTTGGGGTAACTATGGCTACACCTTC
>.|TRBJ2-5|TRBD2|TRBV25-1
CASSESTGGPFQETQYF
TGTGCCAGCAGTGAATCAACGGGGGGGCCCTTCCAAGAGACCCAGTACTTC
>.|TRBJ1-3|.|TRBV2
CASSEATRYGGNTIYF
TGTGCCAGCAGTGAAGCGACGAGGTATGGCGGAAACACCATATATTTT
>.|TRBJ1-1|TRBD1|TRBV2
CASSEAQDRGRTNTEAFF
TGTGCCAGCAGTGAAGCCCAGGACAGGGGGAGGACGAACACTGAAGCTTTCTTT
>.|TRBJ2-1|.|TRBV5-1
CASSLNGGGGARNEQFF
TGCGCCAGCAGCTTGAACGGGGGAGGGGGGGCCCGGAATGAGCAGTTCTTC
>.|TRBJ2-3|.|TRBV11-2
CASSAPLRSPTDTQYF
TGTGCCAGCAGCGCCCCACTCAGGTCTCCCACAGATACGCAGTATTTT
>.|TRBJ1-1|.|TRBV25-1
CASGRSTEAFF
TGTGCCAGCGGTCGAAGCACTGAAGCTTTCTTT
>few|TRBJ1-5|.|TRBV19
CASSLNRDSNQPQHF
TGTGCCAGTAGCCTTAACAGGGATAGCAATCAGCCCCAGCATTTT
>.|TRBJ1-1|.|TRBV7-9
CASSPTSRLNTEAFF
TGTGCCAGCAGCCCAACCTCGCGGTTGAACACTGAAGCTTTCTTT
>once|TRBJ2-5|.|TRBV7-9
CASADSPNLETQYF
TGTGCCAGCGCCGACAGCCCGAATCTGGAGACCCAGTACTTC
>.|TRBJ2-7|.|TRBV6-5
CASSYGDFSYEQYF
TGTGCCAGCAGTTATGGAGATTTCTCCTACGAGCAGTACTTC
>.|TRBJ1-2|.|TRBV7-8
CASSLVSASYGYTF
TGTGCCAGCAGCTTAGTTTCCGCGAGCTATGGCTACACCTTC
>.|TRBJ2-1|TRBD1|TRBV28
CASTPGGSYNEQFF
TGTGCCAGCACCCCAGGGGGCTCCTACAATGAGCAGTTCTTC